This T cell receptor (beta chain) was observed in a study of CD8 T cells in Susac syndrome. In blood CD8+ and CD4+ T cells, TCR beta underwent sequencing. When the RNA was reverse transcribed, random hexamers were used with an input of about 0.5 to 1 ug. Across 54 Vbeta and 13 Jbeta, immunoSEQ multiplex PCR amplified TCR beta CDR3. TCRdb ran MiXCR on the immunoSEQ multiplex PCR reads and lists one entry per CDR3 protein. The sample carries 170,000 or so distinct CDR3 sequences, roughly 94% recorded once. The CDR3 length is 14 residues. Unmatched junction bases numbered 10, after V lost 6 bases and J lost 8 bases. The germline V gene has CDR1 SNHLY and CDR2 FYNNEI.

The chain employs TRBV2 and TRBJ1-2; 9 bases align to TRBD1. The sample comprised CD4+ T cells from PBMCs. The sequence came from a human donor with Susac syndrome. The CDR3 protein is CASRSGQGLRGYTF. DNA of the CDR3: TGTGCCAGCAGGAGTGGACAGGGGCTAAGGGGCTACACCTTC.